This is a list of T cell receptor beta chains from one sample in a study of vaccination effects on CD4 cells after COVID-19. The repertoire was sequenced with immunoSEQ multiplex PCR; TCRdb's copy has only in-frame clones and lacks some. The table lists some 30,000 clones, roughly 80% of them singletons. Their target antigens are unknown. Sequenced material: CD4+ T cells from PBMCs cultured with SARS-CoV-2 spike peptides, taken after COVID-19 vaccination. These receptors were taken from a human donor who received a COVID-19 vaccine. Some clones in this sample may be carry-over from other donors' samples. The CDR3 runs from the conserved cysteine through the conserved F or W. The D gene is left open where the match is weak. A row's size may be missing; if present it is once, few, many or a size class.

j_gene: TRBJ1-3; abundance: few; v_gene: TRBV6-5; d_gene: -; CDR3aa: CASVEAGDGNTIYF; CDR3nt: TGTGCCAGCGTGGAGGCAGGGGATGGAAACACCATATATTTT
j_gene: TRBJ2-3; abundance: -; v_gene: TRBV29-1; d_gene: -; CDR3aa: CSVEVTGNTDTQYF; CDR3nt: TGCAGCGTTGAAGTAACGGGCAACACAGATACGCAGTATTTT
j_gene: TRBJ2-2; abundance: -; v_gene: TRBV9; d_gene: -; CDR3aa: CASSRAGAWDTGELFF; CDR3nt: TGTGCCAGCAGCCGGGCGGGGGCTTGGGACACCGGGGAGCTGTTTTTT
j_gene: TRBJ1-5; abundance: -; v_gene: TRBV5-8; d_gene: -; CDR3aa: CASSVDGDQPQHF; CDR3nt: TGTGCCAGCAGCGTGGACGGAGATCAGCCCCAGCATTTT
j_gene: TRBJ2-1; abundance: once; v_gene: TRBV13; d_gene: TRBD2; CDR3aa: CASSRGTSGPNEQFF; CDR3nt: TGTGCCAGCAGCCGGGGGACTAGCGGACCGAATGAGCAGTTCTTC
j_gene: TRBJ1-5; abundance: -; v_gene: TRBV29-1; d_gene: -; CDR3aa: CSVVVGAQDQPQHF; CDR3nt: TGCAGCGTGGTTGTTGGGGCTCAAGATCAGCCCCAGCATTTT
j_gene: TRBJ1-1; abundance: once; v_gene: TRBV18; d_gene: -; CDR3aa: CASSLGRNTEAFF; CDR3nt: TGTGCCAGCTCCCTCGGGAGGAACACTGAAGCTTTCTTT
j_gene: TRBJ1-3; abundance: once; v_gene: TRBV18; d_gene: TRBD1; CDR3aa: CASSLDRGYSGNTIYF; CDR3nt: TGTGCCAGCTCACTAGACAGGGGCTACTCTGGAAACACCATATATTTT
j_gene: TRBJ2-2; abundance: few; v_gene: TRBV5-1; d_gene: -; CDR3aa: CASRRTTGYTGELFF; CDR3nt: TGCGCCAGCAGACGGACGACAGGATACACCGGGGAGCTGTTTTTT
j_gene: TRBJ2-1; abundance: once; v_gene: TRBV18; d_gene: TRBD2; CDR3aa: CASSPLSGGYNEQFF; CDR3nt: TGTGCCAGCTCACCCCTTAGCGGGGGGTACAATGAGCAGTTCTTC
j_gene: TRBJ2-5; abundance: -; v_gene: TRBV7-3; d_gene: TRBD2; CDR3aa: CASSISGGASETQYF; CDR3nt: TGTGCCAGCAGTATTAGCGGGGGGGCCTCTGAGACCCAGTACTTC
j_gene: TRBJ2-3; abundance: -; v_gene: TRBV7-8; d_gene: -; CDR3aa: CASSPGTLGGQYF; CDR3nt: TGTGCCAGCAGCCCCGGGACGCTTGGGGGGCAGTATTTT
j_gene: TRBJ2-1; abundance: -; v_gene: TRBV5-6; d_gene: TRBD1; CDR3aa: CASSLGGTGTLVNEQFF; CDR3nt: TGTGCCAGCAGCTTGGGGGGGACAGGTACCTTGGTCAATGAGCAGTTCTTC